The subject of this entry is one T cell receptor (beta chain). The data belong to a study of T-cell reconstitution after alpha-beta-depleted transplantation in children. A TCRbeta library incorporating unique molecular identifiers was prepared. TCRdb reprocessed the PCR reads via MiXCR and lists one record per CDR3 protein. The table lists some 340,000 distinct CDR3 sequences, approximately 10% of them singletons. The CDR3 totals 14 residues. After removal of 1 base from V and 3 bases from J, the junction contained 1 base not matched to a gene. The germline gives CDR1 LNHNV, CDR2 YYDKDF (reference sequence).

The receptor was isolated from a human donor who donated a stem cell graft to a child with acute lymphoblastic leukemia. The source material was PBMCs from the stem cell graft donor, sampled from the stem cell graft. The genes are TRBV15 and TRBJ2-7, with 9 nucleotides matching TRBD1. The DNA of the CDR3 is TGTGCCACCAGCAGAGGGACAGGGGTCTACGAGCAGTACTTC. It codes for CATSRGTGVYEQYF.